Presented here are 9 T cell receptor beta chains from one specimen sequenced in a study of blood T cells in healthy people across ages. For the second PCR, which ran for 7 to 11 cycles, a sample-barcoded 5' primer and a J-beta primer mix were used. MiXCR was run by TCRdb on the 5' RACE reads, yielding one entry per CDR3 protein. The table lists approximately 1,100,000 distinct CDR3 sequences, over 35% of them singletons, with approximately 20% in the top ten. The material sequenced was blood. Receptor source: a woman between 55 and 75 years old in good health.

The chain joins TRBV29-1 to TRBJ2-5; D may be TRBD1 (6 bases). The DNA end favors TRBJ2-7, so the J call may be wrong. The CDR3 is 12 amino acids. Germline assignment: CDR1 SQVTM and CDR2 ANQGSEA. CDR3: CSVEIRGDEQYF. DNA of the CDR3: TGCAGCGTTGAAATCAGGGGCGACGAGCAGTACTTC.

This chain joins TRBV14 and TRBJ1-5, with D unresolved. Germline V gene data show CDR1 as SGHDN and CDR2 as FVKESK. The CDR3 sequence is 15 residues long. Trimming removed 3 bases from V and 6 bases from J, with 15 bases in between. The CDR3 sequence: CASSHGQDAGQPQHF. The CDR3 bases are TGTGCCAGCAGCCACGGCCAGGACGCGGGTCAGCCCCAGCATTTT.

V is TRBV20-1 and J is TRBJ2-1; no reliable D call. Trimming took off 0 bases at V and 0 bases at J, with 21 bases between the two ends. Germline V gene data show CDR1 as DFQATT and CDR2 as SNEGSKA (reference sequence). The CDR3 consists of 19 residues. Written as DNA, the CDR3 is TGCAGTGCTAGAGATCCTCTTCCTGGCCCCGGTGGCTCCTACAATGAGCAGTTCTTC. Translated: CSARDPLPGPGGSYNEQFF.

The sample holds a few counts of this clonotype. The CDR3 nucleotides read TGTGCCACCAGTGATTATACCAGAGACTATGGCTACACCTTC. Protein: CATSDYTRDYGYTF. This sequence joins TRBV24-1 and TRBJ1-2; unclear D gene. Germline CDR1 is KGHDR and CDR2 is SFDVKD. Trimming removed 2 bases at V and 3 bases at J, with 9 bases between. The CDR3 sequence is 14 residues long.

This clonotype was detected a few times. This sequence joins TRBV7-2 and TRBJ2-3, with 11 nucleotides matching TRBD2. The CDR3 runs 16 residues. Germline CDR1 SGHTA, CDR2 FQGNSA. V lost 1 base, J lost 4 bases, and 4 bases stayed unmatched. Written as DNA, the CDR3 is TGTGCCAGCAGCTTAGGCGTAGCGGGAGGGGCAGATACGCAGTATTTT. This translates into CASSLGVAGGADTQYF.

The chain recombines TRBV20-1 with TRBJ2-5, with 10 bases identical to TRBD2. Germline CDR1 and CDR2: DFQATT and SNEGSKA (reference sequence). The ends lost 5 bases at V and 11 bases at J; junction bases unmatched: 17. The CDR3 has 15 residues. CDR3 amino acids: CSASTKAGGPSEQYF. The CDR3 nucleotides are TGCAGTGCTTCGACTAAAGCGGGAGGGCCTTCTGAGCAGTACTTC.

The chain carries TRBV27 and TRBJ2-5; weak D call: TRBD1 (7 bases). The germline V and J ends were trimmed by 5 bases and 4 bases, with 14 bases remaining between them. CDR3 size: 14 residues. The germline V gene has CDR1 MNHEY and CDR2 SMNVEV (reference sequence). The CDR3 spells CASSHRQGGETQYF. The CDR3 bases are TGTGCCAGCAGTCATCGACAGGGAGGAGAGACCCAGTACTTC.

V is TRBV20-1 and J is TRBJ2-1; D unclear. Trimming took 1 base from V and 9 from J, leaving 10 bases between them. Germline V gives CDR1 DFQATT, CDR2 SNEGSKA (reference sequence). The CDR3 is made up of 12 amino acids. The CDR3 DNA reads TGCAGTGCTAGAGCCTTAGCTTTTGAGCAGTTCTTC. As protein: CSARALAFEQFF.

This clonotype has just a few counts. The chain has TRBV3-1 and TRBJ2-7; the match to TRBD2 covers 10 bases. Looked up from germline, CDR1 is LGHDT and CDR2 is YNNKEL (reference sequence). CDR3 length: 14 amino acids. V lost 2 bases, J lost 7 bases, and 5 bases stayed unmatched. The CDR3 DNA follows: TGTGCCAGCAGCCAACTAGCGGGAGTAAATGAGCAGTACTTC. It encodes CASSQLAGVNEQYF.